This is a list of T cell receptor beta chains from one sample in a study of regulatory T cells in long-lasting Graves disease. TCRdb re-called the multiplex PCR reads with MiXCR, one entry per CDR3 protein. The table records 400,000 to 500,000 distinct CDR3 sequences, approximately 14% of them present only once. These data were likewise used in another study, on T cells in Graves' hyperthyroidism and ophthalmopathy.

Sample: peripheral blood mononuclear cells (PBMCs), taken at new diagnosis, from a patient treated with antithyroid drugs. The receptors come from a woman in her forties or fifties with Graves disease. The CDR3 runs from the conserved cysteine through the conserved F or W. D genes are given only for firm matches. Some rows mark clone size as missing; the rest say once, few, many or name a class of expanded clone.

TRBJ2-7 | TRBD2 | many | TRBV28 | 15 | TGTGCCACCAAACTAAGCGGGAGTTCGGTATACGAGCAGTACTTC | CATKLSGSSVYEQYF
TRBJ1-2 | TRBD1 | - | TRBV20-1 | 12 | TGCAGTGCGTCGGACAGGGGCTATGGCTACACCTTC | CSASDRGYGYTF
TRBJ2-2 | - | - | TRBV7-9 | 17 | TGTGCCAGCAGCTTGTTCAGCGGGACAGCCTTCACCGGGGAGCTGTTTTTT | CASSLFSGTAFTGELFF
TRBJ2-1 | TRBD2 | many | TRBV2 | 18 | TGTGCCAGCAGTGAAGGGGGACTAGCGGGAGGGCCAGTCTCAAAGCAGTTCTTC | CASSEGGLAGGPVSKQFF
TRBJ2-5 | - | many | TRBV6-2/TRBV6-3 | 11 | TGTGCCAGCAGCTACGACCAGACCCAGTACTTC | CASSYDQTQYF
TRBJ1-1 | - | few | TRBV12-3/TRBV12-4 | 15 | TGTGCCAGCACTTTAGGGGTCACAGAGGGCACTGAAGCTTTCTTT | CASTLGVTEGTEAFF
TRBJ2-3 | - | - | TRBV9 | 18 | TGTGCCAGCAGCGTAGGTCTCGGGGACTCCCCGGGTACAGATACGCAGTATTTT | CASSVGLGDSPGTDTQYF
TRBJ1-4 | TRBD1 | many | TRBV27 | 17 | TGTGCCAGCAGTTCCCACCTAAAACAGGGGGCCGGTGAAAAACTGTTTTTT | CASSSHLKQGAGEKLFF
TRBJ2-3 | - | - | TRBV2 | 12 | TGTGCCAGCAGACGGGGATCAGATACGCAGTATTTT | CASRRGSDTQYF
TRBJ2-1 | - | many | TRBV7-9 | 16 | TGTGCCAGCAGCTCCATCGACAGGAGCTCCTACAATGAGCAGTTCTTC | CASSSIDRSSYNEQFF
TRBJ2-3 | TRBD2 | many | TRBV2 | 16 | TGTGCCAGCAGTGAAGGGACTAGCGGGAGGGGCGATACGCAGTATTTT | CASSEGTSGRGDTQYF
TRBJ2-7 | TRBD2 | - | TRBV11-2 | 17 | TGTGCCAGCAGCCGATCTAAGACATTAGCGGGAGGGGACGAGCAGTACTTC | CASSRSKTLAGGDEQYF
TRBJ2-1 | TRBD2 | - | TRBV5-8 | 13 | TGCGCCAGCAGCCACGGACTAGCTAATGAGCAGTTCTTC | CASSHGLANEQFF
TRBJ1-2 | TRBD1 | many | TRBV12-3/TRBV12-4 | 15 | TGTGCCAGCAGCCTCGGGACAGGCCTTAACTATGGCTACACCTTC | CASSLGTGLNYGYTF
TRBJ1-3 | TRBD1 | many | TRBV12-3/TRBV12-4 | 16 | TGTGCCAGCAGTCCCCTCGACAGGGCCTCTGGAAACACCATATATTTT | CASSPLDRASGNTIYF
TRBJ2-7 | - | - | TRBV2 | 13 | TGTGCCAGCATGGCGGCCGAGGTCTACGAGCAGTACTTC | CASMAAEVYEQYF
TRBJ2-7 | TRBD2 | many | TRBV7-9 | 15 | TGTGCCAGCAGCCAAGGGACTAGCTCAGGCTACGAGCAGTACTTC | CASSQGTSSGYEQYF
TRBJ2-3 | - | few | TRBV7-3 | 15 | TGTGCCAGCAGCTCTACAAGCGGGTTTACAGATACGCAGTATTTT | CASSSTSGFTDTQYF
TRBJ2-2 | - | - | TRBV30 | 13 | TGTGCCTGGATGGGGGGCGAGAACGGGGAGCTGTTTTTT | CAWMGGENGELFF
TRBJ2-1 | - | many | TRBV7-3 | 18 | TGTGCCAGCAGCTTAGATTCCCCGGACAGATGGAGGCACAATGAGCAGTTCTTC | CASSLDSPDRWRHNEQFF
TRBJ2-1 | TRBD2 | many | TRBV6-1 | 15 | TGTGCCAGCAGTAAGGGACTAGCGGGAGTCTATGAGCAGTTCTTC | CASSKGLAGVYEQFF
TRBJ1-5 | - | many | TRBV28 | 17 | TGTGCCAGCAGTTCGAACCAGAGGCAGGGAAGCAATCAGCCCCAGCATTTT | CASSSNQRQGSNQPQHF
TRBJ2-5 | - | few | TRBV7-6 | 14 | TGTGCCAGCAGCTTAGTTGGGGGAGTTGAGACCCAGTACTTC | CASSLVGGVETQYF
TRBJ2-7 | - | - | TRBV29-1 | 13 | TGCAGCGTTGAGGAGGGAGCGGATTACGAGCAGTACTTC | CSVEEGADYEQYF
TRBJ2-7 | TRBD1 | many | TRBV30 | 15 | TGTGCCTGGAGTAGGCCGACAGGGGATCGCTACGAGCAGTACTTC | CAWSRPTGDRYEQYF
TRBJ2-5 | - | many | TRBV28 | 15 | TGTGCCAGCACCTCTGCGGGGTTAAGGTTGGAGACCCAGTACTTC | CASTSAGLRLETQYF
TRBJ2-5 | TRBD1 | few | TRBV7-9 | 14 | TGTGCCAGCAGCTATCAGGGGGCGCGGGAGACCCAGTACTTC | CASSYQGARETQYF
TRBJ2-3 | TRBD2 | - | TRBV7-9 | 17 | TGTGCCAGCAGCTTAGAAGGACTAGCGGGAGGAGGGCCCGCGCAGTATTTT | CASSLEGLAGGGPAQYF
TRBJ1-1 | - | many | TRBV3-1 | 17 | TGTGCCAGCAGCGCCCCGACCAGTGGACAGTTGAACACTGAAGCTTTCTTT | CASSAPTSGQLNTEAFF
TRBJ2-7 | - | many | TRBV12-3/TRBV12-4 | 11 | TGTGCCAGCAGAACAGGGTGGGAGCAGTACTTC | CASRTGWEQYF
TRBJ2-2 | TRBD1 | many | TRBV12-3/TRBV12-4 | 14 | TGTGCCAGCACGGACAGGGCGAACACCGGGGAGCTGTTTTTT | CASTDRANTGELFF
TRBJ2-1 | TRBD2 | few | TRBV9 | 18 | TGTGCCAGCAGCGTAGAACCTCAAGGACTAGCGGGATACAATGAGCAGTTCTTC | CASSVEPQGLAGYNEQFF
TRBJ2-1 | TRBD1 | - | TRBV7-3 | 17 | TGTGCCAGCAGCTTAACGGCCCAGGGGGCGTTGGCCAATGAGCAGTTCTTC | CASSLTAQGALANEQFF
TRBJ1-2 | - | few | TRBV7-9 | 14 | TGTGCCAGCAGCTCTCAACGCAGGGAGGATGGCTACACCTTC | CASSSQRREDGYTF
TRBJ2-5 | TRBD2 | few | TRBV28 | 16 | TGTGCCAGCAACCCAACTAGCGGGAGAGGATCGGAGACCCAGTACTTC | CASNPTSGRGSETQYF
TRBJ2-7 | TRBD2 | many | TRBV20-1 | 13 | TGCAGTGCTATTGGCGGGAGTACCGACGAGCAGTACTTC | CSAIGGSTDEQYF
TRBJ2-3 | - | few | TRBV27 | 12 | TGTGCCAGCAGTTCCCTCAGGGATACGCAGTATTTT | CASSSLRDTQYF
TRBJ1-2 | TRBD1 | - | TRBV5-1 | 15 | TGCGCCAGCAGCACGACAGGGGATTCTAACTATGGCTACACCTTC | CASSTTGDSNYGYTF
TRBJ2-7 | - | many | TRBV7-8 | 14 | TGTGCCAGCAGCACGGGAAGTCGTTCCTACGAGCAGTACTTC | CASSTGSRSYEQYF
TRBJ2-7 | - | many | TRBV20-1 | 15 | TGCAGTGCTACCCCCAAACCGGGCCCCTCCTACGAGCAGTACTTC | CSATPKPGPSYEQYF
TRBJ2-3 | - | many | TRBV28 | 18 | TGTGCCAGCAGACCCTGGGGTAGCGGCTACGCGCACGCAGATACGCAGTATTTT | CASRPWGSGYAHADTQYF
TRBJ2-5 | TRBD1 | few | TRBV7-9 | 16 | TGTGCCAGCAGCTTAACCCCCGGGACAGGGGGAGAGACCCAGTACTTC | CASSLTPGTGGETQYF
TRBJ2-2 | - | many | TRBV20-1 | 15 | TGCAGTGCTCTCTTTCGCGGTAGTGGCCCCGGGGAGCTGTTTTTT | CSALFRGSGPGELFF
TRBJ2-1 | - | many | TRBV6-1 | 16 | TGTGCCAGCAGTGAATATTTGGCAGATCCCTACAATGAGCAGTTCTTC | CASSEYLADPYNEQFF